A single T cell receptor beta chain is shown here with its context. This table comes from immunoSEQ multiplex PCR, and its TCRdb copy is limited to in-frame clones, with some not included. This table has about 6,800 clones, less than 90% appearing once. The data were taken from a study of blood T cell repertoires in COVID-19. The CDR3 runs to 14 residues. Germline V gene lookup returns CDR1 MNHEY and CDR2 SVGEGT. With 5 bases clipped from V and 2 bases from J, the junction kept 4 bases outside the gene matches. The sample taken for sequencing was peripheral blood. The chain carries TRBV6-2 or TRBV6-3 and TRBJ2-7, with 9 bases fitting TRBD2. This TCR derives from a human donor in a cohort sampled during active COVID-19. CDR3 DNA sequence: TGTGCCAGCAGTAGCGGGAGGAACCCCTACGAGCAGTACTTC. It encodes CASSSGRNPYEQYF.